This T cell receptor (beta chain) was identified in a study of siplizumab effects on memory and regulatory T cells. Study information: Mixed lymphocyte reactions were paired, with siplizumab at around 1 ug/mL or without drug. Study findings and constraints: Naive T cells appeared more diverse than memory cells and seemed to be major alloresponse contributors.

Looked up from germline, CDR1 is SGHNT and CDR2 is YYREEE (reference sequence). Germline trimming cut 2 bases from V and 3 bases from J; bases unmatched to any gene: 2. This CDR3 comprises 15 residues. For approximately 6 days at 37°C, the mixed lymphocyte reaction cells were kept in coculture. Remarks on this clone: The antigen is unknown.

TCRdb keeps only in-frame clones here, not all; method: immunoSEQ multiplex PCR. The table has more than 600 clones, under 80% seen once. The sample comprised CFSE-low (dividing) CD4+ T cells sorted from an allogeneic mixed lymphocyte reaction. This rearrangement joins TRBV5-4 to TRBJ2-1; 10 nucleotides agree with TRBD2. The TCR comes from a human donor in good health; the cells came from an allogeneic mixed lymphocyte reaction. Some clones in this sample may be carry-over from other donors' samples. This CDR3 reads CASSLGLADYNEQFF. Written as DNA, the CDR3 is TGTGCCAGCAGCTTAGGACTAGCGGACTACAATGAGCAGTTCTTC. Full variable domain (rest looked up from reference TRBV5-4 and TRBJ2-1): ETGVTQSPTHLIKTRGQQVTLRCSSQSGHNTVSWYQQALGQGPQFIFQYYREEENGRGNFPPRFSGLQFPNYSSELNVNALELDDSALYLCASSLGLADYNEQFFGPGTRLTVL.